The rows below give T cell receptor beta chains drawn from one sample of a study of T cell responses to AZD1222 COVID-19 vaccine. Repertoires were generated with immunoSEQ multiplex PCR, while TCRdb's copy carries only in-frame clones and drops some. The sample carries about 140,000 clones, around 90% recorded once. Sequencing used peripheral blood, obtained on day 0 of AZD1222 vaccination. These receptors all come from an adult in good health. CDR3s include the opening cysteine and the closing phenylalanine or tryptophan. A D gene is named only where the DNA matches it firmly. A clone size is listed for some rows: how often the clone was seen (once, few, many), or a class if it is expanded.

TRBV27	TRBJ2-3	NA	TRBD2	CASGGTRGDTQYF	TGTGCCAGTGGGGGGACTAGAGGTGATACGCAGTATTTT
TRBV11-3	TRBJ1-2	NA	NA	CASSAFTGLGGYTF	TGTGCCAGCAGCGCCTTTACCGGGCTCGGCGGCTACACCTTC
TRBV5-1	TRBJ2-3	NA	NA	CASSLVAGMVETQYF	TGCGCCAGCAGCTTGGTCGCGGGAATGGTAGAGACGCAGTATTTT
TRBV9	TRBJ2-1	NA	NA	CASSVAWGEVQFF	TGTGCCAGCAGCGTAGCGTGGGGGGAGGTGCAGTTCTTC
TRBV27	TRBJ2-3	NA	NA	CASTKKGLSTDTQYF	TGTGCCAGCACAAAAAAGGGGTTAAGCACAGATACGCAGTATTTT
TRBV21-1	TRBJ1-5	NA	NA	CASSKEFGTGGAGSNQPQHF	TGTGCCAGCAGCAAAGAATTTGGGACAGGGGGCGCAGGTAGCAATCAGCCCCAGCATTTT
TRBV6-5	TRBJ1-1	NA	TRBD1	CASSSGTGYPTEAFF	TGTGCCAGCAGTTCCGGGACAGGGTACCCCACTGAAGCTTTCTTT
TRBV27	TRBJ2-7	NA	TRBD1	CASSLYGTGSYEQYF	TGTGCCAGCAGTCTCTACGGGACAGGGTCCTACGAGCAGTACTTC
TRBV7-9	TRBJ1-3	NA	TRBD1	CASSVRTGEFAGNTIYF	TGTGCCAGCAGCGTCCGGACAGGGGAGTTTGCTGGAAACACCATATATTTT
TRBV28	TRBJ1-2	NA	TRBD1	CASSSPRAGGYGYTF	TGTGCCAGCAGTTCCCCTCGGGCAGGGGGGTATGGCTACACCTTC
TRBV5-1	TRBJ2-7	NA	NA	CASSLADRYEQYF	TGCGCCAGCTCCTTAGCTGACCGCTACGAGCAGTACTTC
TRBV13	TRBJ2-2	NA	NA	CASSLGTGELFF	TGTGCCAGCAGCTTAGGGACCGGGGAGCTGTTTTTT
TRBV30	TRBJ2-4	few	TRBD1	CAWSPSDRGLYF	TGTGCCTGGAGCCCCTCGGACAGGGGGCTCTACTTC
TRBV9	TRBJ1-1	NA	NA	CASSVASNTEAFF	TGTGCCAGCAGCGTAGCGTCGAACACTGAAGCTTTCTTT
TRBV28	TRBJ1-1	once	NA	CASSLHSKNTEAFF	TGTGCCAGCAGCCTCCATTCCAAGAACACTGAAGCTTTCTTT
TRBV5-4	TRBJ2-7	once	TRBD2	CASRSGLAGGLEQYF	TGTGCCAGCAGATCGGGACTAGCGGGAGGGCTCGAGCAGTACTTC
TRBV5-1	TRBJ2-7	once	NA	CATGSGTAKDYEQYF	TGCGCTACTGGGTCCGGGACGGCTAAAGACTACGAGCAGTACTTC
TRBV27	TRBJ2-7	NA	TRBD2	CASRTSPYEQYF	TGTGCCAGCAGGACTAGCCCTTACGAGCAGTACTTC
TRBV9	TRBJ1-2	NA	TRBD1	CASSVAGTGSYGYTF	TGTGCCAGCAGCGTAGCGGGGACAGGGAGTTATGGCTACACCTTC
TRBV19	TRBJ2-7	NA	NA	CASHPTGGSYEQYF	TGTGCCAGCCACCCCACCGGGGGCTCCTACGAGCAGTACTTC
TRBV5-1	TRBJ2-1	NA	TRBD2	CASSLISGRANEQFF	TGCGCCAGCAGCTTGATCAGCGGGAGGGCCAATGAGCAGTTCTTC
TRBV28	TRBJ2-2	NA	NA	CASNPHLYYTGELFF	TGTGCCAGCAACCCCCATTTATATTACACCGGGGAGCTGTTTTTT
TRBV21-1	TRBJ2-5	NA	NA	CASSKEGNRQGCQETQYF	TGTGCCAGCAGCAAAGAGGGGAATAGACAGGGGTGCCAAGAGACCCAGTACTTC
TRBV27	TRBJ2-5	once	NA	CASSSFYGETQYF	TGTGCCAGCAGTTCTTTCTATGGAGAGACCCAGTACTTC
TRBV5-4	TRBJ1-2	NA	NA	CASSPGWDGSNYGYTF	TGTGCCAGCAGCCCGGGGTGGGACGGATCTAACTATGGCTACACCTTC
TRBV5-6	TRBJ1-5	NA	NA	CASSSEGVDQPQHF	TGTGCCAGCAGTTCGGAGGGGGTCGACCAGCCCCAGCATTTT
TRBV27	TRBJ2-2	NA	NA	CASSLGQTGELFF	TGTGCCAGCAGTTTGGGTCAGACCGGGGAGCTGTTTTTT
TRBV27	TRBJ2-7	NA	NA	CASSFDPASYEQYF	TGTGCCAGCAGTTTTGACCCCGCGTCCTACGAGCAGTACTTC
TRBV12-3/TRBV12-4	TRBJ1-2	NA	NA	CASSFDSYGYTF	TGTGCCAGCAGTTTCGACAGCTATGGCTACACCTTC